Following are 12 T cell receptor beta chains from one sample sequenced in a study of blood T cells in healthy people across ages. Primers used in a second PCR of roughly 6 to 11 cycles were a sample-barcoded 5' primer and a J-beta primer mix. TCRdb reanalysed the 5' RACE reads using MiXCR and keeps one entry per CDR3 protein. The sample holds 500,000 to 700,000 distinct CDR3 sequences, roughly 30% seen once. The source material was blood. The receptors originated from a woman of 80 years or more in good health.

This clonotype was observed at least ten times. V usage is TRBV20-1 and J usage is TRBJ2-7; no clear D. Trimming took off 5 bases at V and 2 bases at J, with 13 bases between the two ends. The CDR3 is 13 residues long. CDR1 and CDR2 (germline): DFQATT, SNEGSKA (reference sequence). CDR3 bases: TGCAGTGCTGTCGATGCCCCTACCTACGAGCAGTACTTC. Translating it yields CSAVDAPTYEQYF.

The gene calls are TRBV7-2 and TRBJ2-7; 10 positions agree with TRBD1. Judging by the DNA end, TRBJ2-5 fits better; the J call may be wrong. Germline CDR1 is SGHTA and CDR2 is FQGNSA. This CDR3 is built from 15 residues. In DNA, the CDR3 is TGTGCCAGCAGCTTAGGCGTGGGACAGGGGATGACCCAGTACTTC. Its protein is CASSLGVGQGMTQYF.

This clonotype was seen ten or more times. In DNA, the CDR3 is TGTGCCAGCGCGGGGACGGTAACCTACGAGCAGTACTTC. Its translation: CASAGTVTYEQYF. This chain connects TRBV28 to TRBJ2-7; possible D gene TRBD2, 6 bases. Trimming left V 8 bases short and J 2 bases short, with 13 bases between. This CDR3 has 13 residues. Germline CDR1 is MDHEN and CDR2 is SYDVKM.

In the case of this clonotype: Sequence at one end of the junction differs from germline and may be a read error. This chain joins TRBV7-8 and TRBJ1-2; D might be TRBD1 (5 bases). The CDR3 length is 14 residues. In germline, CDR1 is SGHVS, CDR2 FQNEAQ. The CDR3 is CASSSTPGSSGCTF. In nucleotides, the CDR3 is TGTGCCAGCAGCAGTACCCCAGGGAGCTCTGGCTGCACCTTC.

J is TRBJ2-1 and V is TRBV4-3, with D possibly being TRBD1 (7 bases). The better agreement between TRBJ2-7 and the DNA end casts doubt on the J call. The CDR3 is 14 residues long. From germline, CDR1 is LGHNA and CDR2 YSLEER. CDR3 loop: CASSQEPGGLEQYF. In nucleotides, the CDR3 is TGCGCCAGCAGCCAAGAACCAGGGGGGCTTGAGCAGTACTTC.

There are a few counts of this clonotype. The gene calls are TRBV9 and TRBJ2-7; 7 bases align to TRBD1. V was clipped by 4 bases and J by 7 bases; unmatched bases: 14. This CDR3 is built from 15 residues. CDR1 and CDR2 (germline): SGDLS, YYNGEE. The CDR3 DNA reads TGTGCCAGCAGCTTTGAGGGACAGATCTACAATGAGCAGTACTTC. It yields the protein CASSFEGQIYNEQYF.

V gene TRBV2 combines with J gene TRBJ2-7; either TRBD1 or TRBD2 may supply D (5 bases each). Germline-derived CDR1 and CDR2 are SNHLY and FYNNEI. The CDR3 runs to 14 residues. V lost 7 bases and J 2 bases, leaving 15 bases between the germline ends. The CDR3 DNA sequence: TGTGCCAGCAAGCCCCGGGGCAGTACCTACGAGCAGTACTTC. Its translation: CASKPRGSTYEQYF.

This clonotype came up many times. V usage is TRBV7-6 and J usage is TRBJ2-3, with D perhaps TRBD2 (5 bases). This CDR3 spans 16 amino acids. V was clipped by 3 bases and J by 0 bases, with 13 bases between them. Germline V CDR1 and CDR2: SGHVS, FNYEAQ. CDR3 sequence (DNA): TGTGCCAGCAGCTTTAAAGCGGCTTCTAGCACAGATACGCAGTATTTT. It codes for CASSFKAASSTDTQYF. Supplemented by reference TRBV7-6 and TRBJ2-3, the full variable domain reads GAGVSQSPRYKVTKRGQDVALRCDPISGHVSLYWYRQALGQGPEFLTYFNYEAQQDKSGLPNDRFSAERPEGSISTLTIQRTEQRDSAMYRCASSFKAASSTDTQYFGPGTRLTVL.

There are many counts of this clonotype. The chain employs TRBV29-1 and TRBJ2-3; D remains unclear. Trimming removed 7 bases at V and 3 bases at J, with 14 bases between. Looked up from germline, CDR1 is SQVTM and CDR2 is ANQGSEA. This CDR3 contains 13 residues. The CDR3 spells CSGTTMATDTQYF. The CDR3 nucleotides are TGCAGCGGAACCACCATGGCGACAGATACGCAGTATTTT.

As to this clonotype: A much larger clone lies a single base off, so this may be a read error. V and J are TRBV25-1 and TRBJ2-5, with D possibly matching TRBD2 (6 bases). CDR1 is MGHDK, CDR2 SYGVNS, per germline. This CDR3 spans 14 amino acids. CDR3 loop: CASRESAGWETQYF. CDR3 DNA: TGTGCCAGCAGGGAATCGGCGGGGTGGGAGACCCAGTACTTC.

This clonotype has more than one count but fewer than ten. This could be a read error, since a much larger clone is one nucleotide away. The rearrangement links TRBV29-1 to TRBJ2-1; D may be TRBD2 (5 bases). Germline V CDR1 and CDR2: SQVTM, ANQGSEA. CDR3 length: 12 amino acids. The CDR3 loop is CSVTVDYNVQFF. CDR3 DNA: TGCAGCGTAACGGTCGACTACAATGTGCAGTTCTTC.

The rearrangement joins TRBV2 to TRBJ2-1, with 11 positions matching TRBD1. Germline V gene lookup returns CDR1 SNHLY and CDR2 FYNNEI. The CDR3 spans 15 residues. The J segment lost 5 bases and the V segment lost 6 bases, leaving 6 bases of the junction unmatched. The CDR3 loop is CASRVGQGANNEQFF. Written as DNA, the CDR3 is TGTGCCAGCAGAGTCGGACAGGGGGCGAACAATGAGCAGTTCTTC.